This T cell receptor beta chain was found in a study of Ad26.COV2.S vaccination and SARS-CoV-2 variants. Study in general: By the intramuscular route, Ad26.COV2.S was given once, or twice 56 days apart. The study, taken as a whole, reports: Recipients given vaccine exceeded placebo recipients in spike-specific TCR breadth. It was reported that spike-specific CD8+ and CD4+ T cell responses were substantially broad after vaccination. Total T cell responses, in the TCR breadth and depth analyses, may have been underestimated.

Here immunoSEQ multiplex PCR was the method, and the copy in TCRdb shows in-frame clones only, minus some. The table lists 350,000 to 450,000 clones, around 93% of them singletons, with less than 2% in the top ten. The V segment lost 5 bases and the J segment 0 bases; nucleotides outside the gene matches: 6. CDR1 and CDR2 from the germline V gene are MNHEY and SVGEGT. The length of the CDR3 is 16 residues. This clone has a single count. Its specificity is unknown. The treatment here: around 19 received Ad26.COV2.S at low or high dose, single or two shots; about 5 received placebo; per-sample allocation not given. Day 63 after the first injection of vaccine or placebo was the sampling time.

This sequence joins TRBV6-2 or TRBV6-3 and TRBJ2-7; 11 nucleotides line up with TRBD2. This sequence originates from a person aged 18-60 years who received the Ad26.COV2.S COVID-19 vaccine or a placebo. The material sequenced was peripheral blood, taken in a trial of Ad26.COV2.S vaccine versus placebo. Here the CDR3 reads CASSPTGLADSYEQYF. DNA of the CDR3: TGTGCCAGCAGTCCCACGGGACTAGCGGACTCCTACGAGCAGTACTTC.